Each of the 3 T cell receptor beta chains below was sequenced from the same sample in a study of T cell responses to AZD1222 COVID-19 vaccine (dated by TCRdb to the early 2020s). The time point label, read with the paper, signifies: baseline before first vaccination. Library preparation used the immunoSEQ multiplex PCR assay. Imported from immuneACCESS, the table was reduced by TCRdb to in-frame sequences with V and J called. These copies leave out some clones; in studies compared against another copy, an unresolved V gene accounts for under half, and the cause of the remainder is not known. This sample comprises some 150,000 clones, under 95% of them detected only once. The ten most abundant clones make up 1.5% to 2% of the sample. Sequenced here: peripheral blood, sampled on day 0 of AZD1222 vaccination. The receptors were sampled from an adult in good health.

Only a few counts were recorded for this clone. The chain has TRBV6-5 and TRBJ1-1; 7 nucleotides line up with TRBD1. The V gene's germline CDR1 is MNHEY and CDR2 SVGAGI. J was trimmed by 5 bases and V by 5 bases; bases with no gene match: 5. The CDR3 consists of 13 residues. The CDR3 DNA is TGTGCCAGCAGTCAGGGACAGATAACTGAAGCTTTCTTT. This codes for CASSQGQITEAFF.

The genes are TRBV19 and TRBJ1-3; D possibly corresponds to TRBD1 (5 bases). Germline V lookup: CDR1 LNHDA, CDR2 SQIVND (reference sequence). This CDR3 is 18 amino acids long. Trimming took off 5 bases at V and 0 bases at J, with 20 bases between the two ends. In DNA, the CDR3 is TGTGCCAGTAGTCCCCGTCCCGGGACGGGATCCTCTGGAAACACCATATATTTT. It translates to CASSPRPGTGSSGNTIYF.

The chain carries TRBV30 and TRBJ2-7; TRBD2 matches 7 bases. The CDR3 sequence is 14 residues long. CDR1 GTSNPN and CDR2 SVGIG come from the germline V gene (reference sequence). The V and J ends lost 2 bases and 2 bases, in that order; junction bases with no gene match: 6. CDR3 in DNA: TGTGCCTGGAGTTTTATAGCGGGTCCCTACGAGCAGTACTTC. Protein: CAWSFIAGPYEQYF.